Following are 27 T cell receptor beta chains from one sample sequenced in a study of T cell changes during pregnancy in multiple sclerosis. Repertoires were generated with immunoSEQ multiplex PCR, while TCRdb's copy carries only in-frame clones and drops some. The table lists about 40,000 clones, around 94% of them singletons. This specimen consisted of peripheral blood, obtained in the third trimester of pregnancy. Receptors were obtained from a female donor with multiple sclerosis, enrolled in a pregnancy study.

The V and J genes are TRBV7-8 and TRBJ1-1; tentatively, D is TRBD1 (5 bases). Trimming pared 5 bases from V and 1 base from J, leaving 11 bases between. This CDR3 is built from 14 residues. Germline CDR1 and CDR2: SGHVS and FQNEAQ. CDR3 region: CASSAGPQNTEAFF. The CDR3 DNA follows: TGTGCCAGCAGCGCGGGACCCCAGAACACTGAAGCTTTCTTT.

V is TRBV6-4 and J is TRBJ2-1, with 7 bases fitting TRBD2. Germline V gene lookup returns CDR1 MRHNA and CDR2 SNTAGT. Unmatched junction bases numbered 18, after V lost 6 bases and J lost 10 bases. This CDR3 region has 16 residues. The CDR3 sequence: CASSPHPGSGEGEQFF. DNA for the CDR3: TGTGCCAGCAGCCCTCACCCCGGATCGGGGGAGGGAGAGCAGTTCTTC.

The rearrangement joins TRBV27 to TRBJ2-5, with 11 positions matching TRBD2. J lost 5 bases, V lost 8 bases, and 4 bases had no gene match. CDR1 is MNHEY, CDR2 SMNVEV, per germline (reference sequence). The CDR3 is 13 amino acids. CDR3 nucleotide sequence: TGTGCCAGCCGACTAGCGGGGCAGGAGACCCAGTACTTC. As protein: CASRLAGQETQYF.

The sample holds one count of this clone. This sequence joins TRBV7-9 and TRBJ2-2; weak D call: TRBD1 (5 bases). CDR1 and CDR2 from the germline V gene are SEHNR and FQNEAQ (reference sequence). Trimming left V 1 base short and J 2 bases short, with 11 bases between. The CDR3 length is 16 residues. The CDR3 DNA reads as TGTGCCAGCAGCTTAGGTCAGACAGTTAACACCGGGGAGCTGTTTTTT. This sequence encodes CASSLGQTVNTGELFF.

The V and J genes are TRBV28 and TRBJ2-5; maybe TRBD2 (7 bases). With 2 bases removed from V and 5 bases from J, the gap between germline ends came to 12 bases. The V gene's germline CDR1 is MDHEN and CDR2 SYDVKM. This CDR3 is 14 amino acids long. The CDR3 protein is CASSLKGGGETQYF. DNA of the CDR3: TGTGCCAGCAGTTTAAAGGGGGGAGGGGAGACCCAGTACTTC.

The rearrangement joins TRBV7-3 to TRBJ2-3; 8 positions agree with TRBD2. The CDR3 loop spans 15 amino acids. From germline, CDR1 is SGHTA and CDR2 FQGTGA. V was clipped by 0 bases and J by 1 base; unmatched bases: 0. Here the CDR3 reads CASSLTSGGTDTQYF. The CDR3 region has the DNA TGTGCCAGCAGCTTAACTAGCGGGGGCACAGATACGCAGTATTTT.

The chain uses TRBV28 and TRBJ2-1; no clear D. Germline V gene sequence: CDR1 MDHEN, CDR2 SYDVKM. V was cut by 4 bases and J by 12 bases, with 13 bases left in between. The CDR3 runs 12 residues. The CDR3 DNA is TGTGCCAGCAGTTCGTCGGGTTTAGGGCAGTTCTTC. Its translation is CASSSSGLGQFF.

The CDR3 loop is CASSADSRGPTVYYEQYF. CDR3 in DNA: TGTGCCAGCTCTGCCGACAGTCGTGGACCCACCGTCTACTACGAGCAGTACTTC. J is TRBJ2-7 and V is TRBV18; D perhaps matches TRBD1 (5 bases). Germline values: CDR1 KGHSH, CDR2 LQKENI. The germline V and J ends were trimmed by 6 bases and 3 bases, with 27 bases remaining between them. The CDR3 extends over 18 amino acids.

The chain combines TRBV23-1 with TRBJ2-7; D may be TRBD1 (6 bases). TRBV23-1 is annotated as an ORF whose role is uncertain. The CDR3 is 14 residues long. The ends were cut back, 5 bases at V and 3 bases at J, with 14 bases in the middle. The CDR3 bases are TGCGCCAGCAGTGTACCGGGACACAACTACGAGCAGTACTTC. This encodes CASSVPGHNYEQYF.

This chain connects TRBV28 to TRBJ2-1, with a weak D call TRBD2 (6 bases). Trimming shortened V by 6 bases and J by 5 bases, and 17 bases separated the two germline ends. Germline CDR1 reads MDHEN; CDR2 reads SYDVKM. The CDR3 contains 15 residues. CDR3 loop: CASRSAGKGNNEQFF. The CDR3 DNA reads TGTGCCAGCAGAAGTGCGGGAAAAGGAAACAATGAGCAGTTCTTC. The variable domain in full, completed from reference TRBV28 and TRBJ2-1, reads DVKVTQSSRYLVKRTGEKVFLECVQDMDHENMFWYRQDPGLGLRLIYFSYDVKMKEKGDIPEGYSVSREKKERFSLILESASTNQTSMYLCASRSAGKGNNEQFFGPGTRLTVL.

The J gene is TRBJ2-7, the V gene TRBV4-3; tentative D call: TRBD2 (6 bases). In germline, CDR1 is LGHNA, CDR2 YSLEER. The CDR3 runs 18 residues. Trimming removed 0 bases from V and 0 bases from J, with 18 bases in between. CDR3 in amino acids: CASSQEVPPGVYSYEQYF. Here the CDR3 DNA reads TGCGCCAGCAGCCAAGAGGTCCCTCCGGGGGTATACTCCTACGAGCAGTACTTC.

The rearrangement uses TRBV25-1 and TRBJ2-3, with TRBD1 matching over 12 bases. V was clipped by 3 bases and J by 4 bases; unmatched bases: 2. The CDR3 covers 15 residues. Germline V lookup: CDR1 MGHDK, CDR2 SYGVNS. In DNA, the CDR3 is TGTGCCAGCAGTGAGCGGGACAGGGGGCCAGATACGCAGTATTTT. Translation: CASSERDRGPDTQYF.

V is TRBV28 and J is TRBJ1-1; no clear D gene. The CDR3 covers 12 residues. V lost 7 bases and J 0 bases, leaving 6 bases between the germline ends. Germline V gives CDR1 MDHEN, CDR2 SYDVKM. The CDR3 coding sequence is TGTGCCAGCAAGGACTTGAACACTGAAGCTTTCTTT. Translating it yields CASKDLNTEAFF.

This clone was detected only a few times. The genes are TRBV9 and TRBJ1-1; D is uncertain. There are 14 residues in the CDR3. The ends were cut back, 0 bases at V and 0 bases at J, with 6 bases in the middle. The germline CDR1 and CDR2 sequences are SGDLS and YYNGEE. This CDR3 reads CASSVDRLNTEAFF. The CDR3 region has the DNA TGTGCCAGCAGCGTAGACAGACTGAACACTGAAGCTTTCTTT. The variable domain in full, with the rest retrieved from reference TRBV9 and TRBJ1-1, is DSGVTQTPKHLITATGQRVTLRCSPRSGDLSVYWYQQSLDQGLQFLIQYYNGEERAKGNILERFSAQQFPDLHSELNLSSLELGDSALYFCASSVDRLNTEAFFGQGTRLTVV.

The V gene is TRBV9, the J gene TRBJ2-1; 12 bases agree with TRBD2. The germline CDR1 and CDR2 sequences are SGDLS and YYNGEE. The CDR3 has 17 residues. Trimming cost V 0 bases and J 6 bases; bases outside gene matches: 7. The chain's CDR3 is CASSVGTSGEWSNEQFF. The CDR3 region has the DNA TGTGCCAGCAGCGTAGGGACTAGCGGGGAATGGAGCAATGAGCAGTTCTTC.

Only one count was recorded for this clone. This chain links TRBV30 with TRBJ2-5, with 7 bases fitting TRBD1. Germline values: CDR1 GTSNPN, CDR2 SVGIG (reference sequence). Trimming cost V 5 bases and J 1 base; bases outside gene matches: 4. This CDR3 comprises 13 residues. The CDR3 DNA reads TGTGCCTGGCGCCGGGACAGCCAAGAGACCCAGTACTTC. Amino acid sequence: CAWRRDSQETQYF.

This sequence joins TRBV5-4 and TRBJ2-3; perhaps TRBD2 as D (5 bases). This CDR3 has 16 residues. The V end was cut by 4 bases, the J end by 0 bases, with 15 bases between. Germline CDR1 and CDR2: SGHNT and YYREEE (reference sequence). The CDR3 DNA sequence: TGTGCCAGCAGCCCGGAGGCGGGCAGGAGCACAGATACGCAGTATTTT. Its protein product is CASSPEAGRSTDTQYF.

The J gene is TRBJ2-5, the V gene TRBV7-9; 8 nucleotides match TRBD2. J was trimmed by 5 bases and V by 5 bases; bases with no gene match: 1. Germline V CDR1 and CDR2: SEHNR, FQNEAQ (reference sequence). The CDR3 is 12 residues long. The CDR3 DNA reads TGTGCCAGCAGCCGACTAGCGGAGACCCAGTACTTC. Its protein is CASSRLAETQYF.

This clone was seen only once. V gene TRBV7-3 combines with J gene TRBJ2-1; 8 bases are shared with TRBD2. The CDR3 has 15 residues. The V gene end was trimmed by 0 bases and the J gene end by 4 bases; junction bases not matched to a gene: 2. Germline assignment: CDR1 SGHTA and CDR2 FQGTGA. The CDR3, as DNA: TGTGCCAGCAGCTTAACTAGCGGGATTTACAATGAGCAGTTCTTC. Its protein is CASSLTSGIYNEQFF. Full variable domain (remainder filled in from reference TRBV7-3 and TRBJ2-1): GAGVSQTPSNKVTEKGKYVELRCDPISGHTALYWYRQSLGQGPEFLIYFQGTGAADDSGLPNDRFFAVRPEGSVSTLKIQRTERGDSAVYLCASSLTSGIYNEQFFGPGTRLTVL.

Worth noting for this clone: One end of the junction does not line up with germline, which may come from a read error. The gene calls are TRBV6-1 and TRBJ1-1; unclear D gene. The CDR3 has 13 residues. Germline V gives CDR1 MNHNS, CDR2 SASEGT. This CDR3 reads CAGSTRQNTEAFF. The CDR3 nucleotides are TGTGCCGGCAGTACCCGACAGAACACTGAAGCTTTCTTT.

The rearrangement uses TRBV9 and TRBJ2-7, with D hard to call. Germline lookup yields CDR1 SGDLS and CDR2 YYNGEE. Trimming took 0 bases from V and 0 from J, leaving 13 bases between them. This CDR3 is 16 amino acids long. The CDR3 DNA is TGTGCCAGCAGCGTAGCTTCGCCTGGCCCCTCCTACGAGCAGTACTTC. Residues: CASSVASPGPSYEQYF. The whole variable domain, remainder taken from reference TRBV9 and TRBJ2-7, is DSGVTQTPKHLITATGQRVTLRCSPRSGDLSVYWYQQSLDQGLQFLIQYYNGEERAKGNILERFSAQQFPDLHSELNLSSLELGDSALYFCASSVASPGPSYEQYFGPGTRLTVT.

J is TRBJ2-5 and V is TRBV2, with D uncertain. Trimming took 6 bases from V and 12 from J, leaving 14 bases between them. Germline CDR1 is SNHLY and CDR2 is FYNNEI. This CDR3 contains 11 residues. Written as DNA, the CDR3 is TGTGCCAGCAGCGCCACTATAACGGAGTACTTC. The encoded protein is CASSATITEYF.

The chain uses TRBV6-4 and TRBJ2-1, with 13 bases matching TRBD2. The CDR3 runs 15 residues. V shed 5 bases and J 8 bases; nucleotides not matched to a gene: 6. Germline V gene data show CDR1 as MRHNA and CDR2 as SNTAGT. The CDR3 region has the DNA TGTGCCAGCAGTCGGACTAGCGGGAGAGAGGATGAGCAGTTCTTC. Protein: CASSRTSGREDEQFF.

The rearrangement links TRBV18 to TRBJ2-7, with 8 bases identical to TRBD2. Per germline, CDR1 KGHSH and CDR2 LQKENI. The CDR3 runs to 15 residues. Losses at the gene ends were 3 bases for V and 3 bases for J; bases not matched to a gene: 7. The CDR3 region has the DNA TGTGCCAGCTCACCTAAAGCGGGAGTCAGCTACGAGCAGTACTTC. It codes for CASSPKAGVSYEQYF.

The CDR3 DNA is TGTGCCAGCAGCTTAGAACAGGGGGGTCGGGCTTTCTTT. Amino acids: CASSLEQGGRAFF. The rearrangement uses TRBV7-8 and TRBJ1-1, with TRBD1 matching 8 bases. Germline V CDR1 and CDR2: SGHVS, FQNEAQ. The CDR3 has 13 residues. V dropped 1 base and J dropped 11; count of bases not matched to a gene: 6.

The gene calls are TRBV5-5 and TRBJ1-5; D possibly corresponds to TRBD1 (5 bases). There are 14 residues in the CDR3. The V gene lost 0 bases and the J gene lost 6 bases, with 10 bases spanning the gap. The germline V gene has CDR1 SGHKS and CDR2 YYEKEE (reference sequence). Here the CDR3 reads CASSLGAGPQPQHF. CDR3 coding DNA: TGTGCCAGCAGCTTGGGGGCAGGGCCTCAGCCCCAGCATTTT.

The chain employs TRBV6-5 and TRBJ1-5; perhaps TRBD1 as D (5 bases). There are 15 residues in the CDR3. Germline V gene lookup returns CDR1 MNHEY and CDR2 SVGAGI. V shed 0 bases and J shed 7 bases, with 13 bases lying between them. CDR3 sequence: CASSYSGRQLQPQHF. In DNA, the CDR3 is TGTGCCAGCAGTTACTCGGGAAGACAGCTCCAGCCCCAGCATTTT.